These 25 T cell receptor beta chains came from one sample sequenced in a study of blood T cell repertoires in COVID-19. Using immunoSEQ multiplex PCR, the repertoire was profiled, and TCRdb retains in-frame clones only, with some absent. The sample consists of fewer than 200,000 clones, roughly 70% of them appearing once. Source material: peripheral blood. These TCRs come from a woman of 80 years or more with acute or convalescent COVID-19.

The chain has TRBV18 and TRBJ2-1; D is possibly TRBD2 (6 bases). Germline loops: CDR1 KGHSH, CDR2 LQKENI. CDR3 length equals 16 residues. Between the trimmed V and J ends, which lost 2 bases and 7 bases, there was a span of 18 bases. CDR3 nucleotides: TGTGCCAGCTCACCATTTTCCGCGGGAAGGGGAAATGAGCAGTTCTTC. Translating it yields CASSPFSAGRGNEQFF. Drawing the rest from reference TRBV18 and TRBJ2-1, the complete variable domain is NAGVMQNPRHLVRRRGQEARLRCSPMKGHSHVYWYRQLPEEGLKFMVYLQKENIIDESGMPKERFSAEFPKEGPSILRIQQVVRGDSAAYFCASSPFSAGRGNEQFFGPGTRLTVL.

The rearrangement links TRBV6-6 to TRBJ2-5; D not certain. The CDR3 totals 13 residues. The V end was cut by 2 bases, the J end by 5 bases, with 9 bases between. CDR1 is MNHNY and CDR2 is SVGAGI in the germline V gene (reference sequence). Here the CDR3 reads CASSYTLEETQYF. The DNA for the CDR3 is TGTGCCAGCAGTTACACTCTGGAGGAGACCCAGTACTTC.

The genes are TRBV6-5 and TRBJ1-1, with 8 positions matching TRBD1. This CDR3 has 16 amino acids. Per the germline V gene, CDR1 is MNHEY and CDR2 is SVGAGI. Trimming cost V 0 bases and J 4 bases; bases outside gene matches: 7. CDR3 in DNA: TGTGCCAGCAGTTACTCAGCAGGGGGCGCAGGCACTGAAGCTTTCTTT. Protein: CASSYSAGGAGTEAFF.

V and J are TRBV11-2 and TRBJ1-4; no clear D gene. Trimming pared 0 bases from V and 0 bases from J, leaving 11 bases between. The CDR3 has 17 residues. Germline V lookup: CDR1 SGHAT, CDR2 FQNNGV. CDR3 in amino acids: CASSLDPGRATNEKLFF. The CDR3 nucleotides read TGTGCCAGCAGCTTAGATCCGGGAAGGGCAACTAATGAAAAACTGTTTTTT.

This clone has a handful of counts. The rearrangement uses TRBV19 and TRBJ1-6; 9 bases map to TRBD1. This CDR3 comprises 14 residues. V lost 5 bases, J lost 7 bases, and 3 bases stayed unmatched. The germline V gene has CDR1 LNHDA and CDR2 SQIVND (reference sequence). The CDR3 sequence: CASSADRGNSPLHF. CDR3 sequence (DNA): TGTGCCAGTAGTGCGGACAGGGGAAATTCACCCCTCCACTTT.

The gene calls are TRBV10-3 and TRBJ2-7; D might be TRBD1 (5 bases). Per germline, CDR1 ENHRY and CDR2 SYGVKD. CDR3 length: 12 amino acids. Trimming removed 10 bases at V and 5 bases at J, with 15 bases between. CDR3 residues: CATGQGGDEQYF. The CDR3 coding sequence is TGTGCCACTGGGCAGGGCGGCGACGAGCAGTACTTC.

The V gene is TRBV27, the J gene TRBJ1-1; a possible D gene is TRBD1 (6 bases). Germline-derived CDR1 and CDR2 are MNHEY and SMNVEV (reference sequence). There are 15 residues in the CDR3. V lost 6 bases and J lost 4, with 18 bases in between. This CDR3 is CASSLFTGSGTEAFF. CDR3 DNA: TGTGCCAGCAGCCTTTTCACAGGGTCGGGCACTGAAGCTTTCTTT.

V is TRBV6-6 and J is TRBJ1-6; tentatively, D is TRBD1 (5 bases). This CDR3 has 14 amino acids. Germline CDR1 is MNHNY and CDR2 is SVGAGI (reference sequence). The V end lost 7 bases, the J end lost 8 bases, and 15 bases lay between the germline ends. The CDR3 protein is CASTLRGEDSPLHF. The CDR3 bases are TGTGCCAGCACCCTACGGGGGGAGGATTCACCCCTCCACTTT.

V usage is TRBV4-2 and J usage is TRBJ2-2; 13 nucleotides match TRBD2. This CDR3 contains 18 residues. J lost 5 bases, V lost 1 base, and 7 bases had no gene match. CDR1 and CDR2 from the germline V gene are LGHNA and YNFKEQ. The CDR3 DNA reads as TGTGCCAGCAGCCAAGGGACTAGCGGGAGAGTCGGGACCGGGGAGCTGTTTTTT. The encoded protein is CASSQGTSGRVGTGELFF.

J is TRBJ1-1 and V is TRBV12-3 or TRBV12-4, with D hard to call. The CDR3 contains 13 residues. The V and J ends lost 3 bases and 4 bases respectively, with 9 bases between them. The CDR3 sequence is CASSFSGSTEAFF. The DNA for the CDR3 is TGTGCCAGCAGTTTTTCTGGGAGCACTGAAGCTTTCTTT.

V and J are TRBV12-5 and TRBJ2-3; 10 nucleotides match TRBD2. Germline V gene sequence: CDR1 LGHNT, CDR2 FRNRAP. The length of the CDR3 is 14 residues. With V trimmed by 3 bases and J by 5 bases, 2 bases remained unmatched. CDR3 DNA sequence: TGTGCTAGTGGTTTAGCGGGAGGGGGAGATACGCAGTATTTT. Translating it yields CASGLAGGGDTQYF.

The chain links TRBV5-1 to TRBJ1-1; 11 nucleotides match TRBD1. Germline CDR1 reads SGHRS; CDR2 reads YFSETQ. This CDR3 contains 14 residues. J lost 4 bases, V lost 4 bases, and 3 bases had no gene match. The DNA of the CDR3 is TGCGCCAGCAGCACTGGACAGGGGGCCACTGAAGCTTTCTTT. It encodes CASSTGQGATEAFF.

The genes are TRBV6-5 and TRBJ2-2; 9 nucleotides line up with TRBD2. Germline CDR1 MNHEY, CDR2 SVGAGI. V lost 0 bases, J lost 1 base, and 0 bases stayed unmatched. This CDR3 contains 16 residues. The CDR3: CASSYSLAGNTGELFF. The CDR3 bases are TGTGCCAGCAGTTACTCACTAGCGGGGAACACCGGGGAGCTGTTTTTT.

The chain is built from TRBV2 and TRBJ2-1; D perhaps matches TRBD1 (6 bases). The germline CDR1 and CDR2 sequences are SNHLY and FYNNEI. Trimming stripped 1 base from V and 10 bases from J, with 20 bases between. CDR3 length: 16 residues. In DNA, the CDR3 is TGTGCCAGCAGTGAAGTATCTTTCGCAGGGGCCCAAGAGCAGTTCTTC. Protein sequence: CASSEVSFAGAQEQFF. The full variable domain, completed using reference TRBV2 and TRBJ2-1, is EPEVTQTPSHQVTQMGQEVILRCVPISNHLYFYWYRQILGQKVEFLVSFYNNEISEKSEIFDDQFSVERPDGSNFTLKIRSTKLEDSAMYFCASSEVSFAGAQEQFFGPGTRLTVL.

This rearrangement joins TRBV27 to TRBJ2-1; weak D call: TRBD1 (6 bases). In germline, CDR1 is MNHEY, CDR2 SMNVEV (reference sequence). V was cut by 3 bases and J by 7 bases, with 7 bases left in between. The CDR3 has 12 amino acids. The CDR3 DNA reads TGTGCCAGCAGTTTGGGGGCAAATGAGCAGTTCTTC. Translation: CASSLGANEQFF.

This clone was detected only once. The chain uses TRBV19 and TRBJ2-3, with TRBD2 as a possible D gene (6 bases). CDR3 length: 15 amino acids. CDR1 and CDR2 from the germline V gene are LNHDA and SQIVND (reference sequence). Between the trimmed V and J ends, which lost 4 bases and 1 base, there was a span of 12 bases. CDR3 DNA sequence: TGTGCCAGTAGTAAGCCTAGCGCGGGCACAGATACGCAGTATTTT. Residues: CASSKPSAGTDTQYF.

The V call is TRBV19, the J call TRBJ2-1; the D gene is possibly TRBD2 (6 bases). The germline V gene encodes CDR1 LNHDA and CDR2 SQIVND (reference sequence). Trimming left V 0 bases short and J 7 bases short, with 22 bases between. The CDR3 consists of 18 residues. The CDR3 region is CASSIDLPGEGTVNEQFF. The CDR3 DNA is TGTGCCAGTAGTATAGATCTACCGGGAGAGGGGACGGTTAATGAGCAGTTCTTC.

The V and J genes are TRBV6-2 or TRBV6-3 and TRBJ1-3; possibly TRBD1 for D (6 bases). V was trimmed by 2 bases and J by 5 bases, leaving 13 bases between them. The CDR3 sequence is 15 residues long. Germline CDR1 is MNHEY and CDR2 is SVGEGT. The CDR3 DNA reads TGTGCCAGCAGTTACCAGGGGCGAAGTAGAAACACCATATATTTT. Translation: CASSYQGRSRNTIYF.

The CDR3 here is CASSPRGGDPNEKLFF. The CDR3 nucleotides read TGTGCCAGCAGCCCCCGGGGGGGGGACCCTAATGAAAAACTGTTTTTT. V gene TRBV7-9 combines with J gene TRBJ1-4; maybe TRBD1 (5 bases). Trimming stripped 5 bases from V and 3 bases from J, with 16 bases between. Germline V CDR1 and CDR2: SEHNR, FQNEAQ (reference sequence). This CDR3 contains 16 residues.

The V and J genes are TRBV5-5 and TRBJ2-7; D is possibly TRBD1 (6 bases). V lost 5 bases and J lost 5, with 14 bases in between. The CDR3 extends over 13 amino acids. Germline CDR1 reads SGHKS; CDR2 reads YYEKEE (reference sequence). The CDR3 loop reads CASRLTGNHEQYF. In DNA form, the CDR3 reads TGTGCCAGCAGATTAACAGGGAACCACGAGCAGTACTTC.

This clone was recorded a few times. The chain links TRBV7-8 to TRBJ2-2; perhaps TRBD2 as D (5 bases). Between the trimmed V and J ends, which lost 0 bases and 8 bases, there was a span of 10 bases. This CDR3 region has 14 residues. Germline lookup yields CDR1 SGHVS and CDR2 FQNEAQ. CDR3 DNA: TGTGCCAGCAGCTTAGCGGGAGCGATGGGGGAGCTGTTTTTT. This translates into CASSLAGAMGELFF.

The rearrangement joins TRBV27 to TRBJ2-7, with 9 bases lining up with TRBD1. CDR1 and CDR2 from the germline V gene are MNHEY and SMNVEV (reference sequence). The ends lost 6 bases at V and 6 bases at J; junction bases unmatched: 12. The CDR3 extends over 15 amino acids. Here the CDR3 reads CASSPPGTGILEQYF. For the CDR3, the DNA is TGTGCCAGCAGCCCCCCCGGGACAGGGATCCTCGAGCAGTACTTC.

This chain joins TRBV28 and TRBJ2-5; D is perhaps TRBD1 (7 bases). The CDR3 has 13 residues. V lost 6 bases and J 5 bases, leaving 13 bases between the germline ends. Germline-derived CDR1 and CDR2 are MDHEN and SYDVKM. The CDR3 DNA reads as TGTGCCAGCAGCGGAGGGGGCACGGAGACCCAGTACTTC. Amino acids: CASSGGGTETQYF.

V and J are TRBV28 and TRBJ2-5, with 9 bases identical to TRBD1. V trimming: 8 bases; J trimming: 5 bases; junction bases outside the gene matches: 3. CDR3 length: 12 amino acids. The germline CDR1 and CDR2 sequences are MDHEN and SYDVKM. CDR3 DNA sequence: TGTGCCAGCGACAGGGGGGGCGAGACCCAGTACTTC. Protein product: CASDRGGETQYF.

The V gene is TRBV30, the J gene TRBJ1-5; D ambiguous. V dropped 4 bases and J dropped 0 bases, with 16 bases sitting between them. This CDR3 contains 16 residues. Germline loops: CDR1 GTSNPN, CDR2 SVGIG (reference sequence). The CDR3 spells CAWTQNGVNSNQPQHF. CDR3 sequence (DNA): TGTGCCTGGACCCAAAACGGGGTTAATAGCAATCAGCCCCAGCATTTT.